These 23 T cell receptor beta chains were sequenced from one sample in a study of somatic mutations in cytotoxic T cells in rheumatoid arthritis. Sequenced by immunoSEQ multiplex PCR; TCRdb stores in-frame clones only, minus some. The data show roughly 13,000 clones, 60% to 80% seen once. The sequenced sample was CD8+ T cells sorted from blood. All receptors derive from an adult with rheumatoid arthritis.

The genes are TRBV2 and TRBJ1-4; weak D call: TRBD1 (6 bases). The CDR3 spans 15 residues. Germline V gives CDR1 SNHLY, CDR2 FYNNEI. Trimming cost V 2 bases and J 4 bases, with 11 bases left between them. The CDR3 here is CASSERGGINEKLFF. Written as DNA, the CDR3 is TGTGCCAGCAGTGAAAGGGGGGGGATTAATGAAAAACTGTTTTTT.

The CDR3 sequence is CASRGFEGYTF. DNA for the CDR3: TGTGCCAGCCGTGGCTTTGAAGGCTACACCTTC. The genes are TRBV2 and TRBJ1-2; D uncertain. V dropped 8 bases and J dropped 8 bases, with 12 bases sitting between them. The CDR3 is 11 amino acids. The germline gives CDR1 SNHLY, CDR2 FYNNEI.

The CDR3 sequence is CASSFPRNTIYF. The DNA for the CDR3 is TGTGCCAGCAGCTTCCCCAGGAACACCATATATTTT. The V gene is TRBV6-6, the J gene TRBJ1-3; D call uncertain. Germline V gene sequence: CDR1 MNHNY, CDR2 SVGAGI (reference sequence). V lost 6 bases, J lost 7 bases, and 10 bases lay in between. CDR3 length: 12 amino acids.

Comments on this clone: The junction shows a germline mismatch at one end, possibly a read error. The same CDR3 can be traced to other DNA sequences in this sample. The chain recombines TRBV9 with TRBJ1-5, with D perhaps TRBD1 (5 bases). CDR1 is SGDLS and CDR2 is YYNGEE in the germline V gene. This CDR3 is 15 amino acids long. CDR3 loop: CASSREGTTNQPQHF. The CDR3 nucleotides read TGCGCCAGCAGCCGTGAGGGGACGACTAATCAGCCCCAGCATTTT.

This clone was counted only a few times. The chain carries TRBV28 and TRBJ2-1, with 7 bases identical to TRBD1. Germline trimming cut 7 bases from V and 3 bases from J; bases unmatched to any gene: 9. This CDR3 spans 15 amino acids. In germline, CDR1 is MDHEN, CDR2 SYDVKM. The CDR3 protein is CASTLRQGYYNEQFF. The CDR3 DNA reads as TGTGCCAGCACCTTACGACAGGGTTACTACAATGAGCAGTTCTTC.

V gene TRBV27 combines with J gene TRBJ1-6; TRBD1 aligns across 10 bases. The CDR3 totals 18 residues. The V gene's germline CDR1 is MNHEY and CDR2 SMNVEV (reference sequence). After removal of 4 bases from V and 10 bases from J, the junction contained 16 bases not matched to a gene. The CDR3 is CASSSDLRTGGTRSPLHF. CDR3 DNA: TGTGCCAGCAGTTCCGACCTCCGGACAGGGGGGACAAGATCACCCCTCCACTTT.

V and J are TRBV6-6 and TRBJ2-3, with D tentatively TRBD1 or TRBD2 (6 bases each). Germline CDR1 and CDR2: MNHNY and SVGAGI (reference sequence). V was clipped by 2 bases and J by 0 bases, with 9 bases between them. The CDR3 loop spans 15 amino acids. CDR3 residues: CASSYRGPSTDTQYF. In DNA, the CDR3 is TGTGCCAGCAGTTACCGGGGGCCGAGCACAGATACGCAGTATTTT.

This chain links TRBV7-9 with TRBJ1-5; D gene ambiguous. The germline V gene encodes CDR1 SEHNR and CDR2 FQNEAQ (reference sequence). There are 12 residues in the CDR3. V lost 6 bases to trimming and J lost 4 bases, with 7 bases between them. This CDR3 is CASSRINQPQHF. CDR3 nucleotide sequence: TGTGCCAGCAGTCGCATAAATCAGCCCCAGCATTTT.

The V and J genes are TRBV7-2 and TRBJ2-7, with D perhaps matching TRBD2 (5 bases). The ends were cut back, 8 bases at V and 4 bases at J, with 15 bases in the middle. The CDR3 length is 13 residues. Germline V CDR1 and CDR2: SGHTA, FQGNSA. Here the CDR3 DNA reads TGTGCCAGCCTAAAAACTTCGGGGTACGAGCAGTACTTC. Translated: CASLKTSGYEQYF.

This clone was counted a few times. CDR3 sequence (DNA): TGTGCCAGCAGTTACTCCCTCTGGGGAGCCCAGCATTTT. Encoded protein: CASSYSLWGAQHF. The V gene is TRBV6-5, the J gene TRBJ1-5; D uncertain. Trimming removed 0 bases at V and 11 bases at J, with 11 bases between. Germline loops: CDR1 MNHEY, CDR2 SVGAGI. The CDR3 is made up of 13 amino acids.

This clone showed up just once. In nucleotides, the CDR3 is TGTGCCAGCAGCCTGCCAACAGGGTCGAATTCACCCCTCCACTTT. It is translated as CASSLPTGSNSPLHF. This chain connects TRBV5-4 to TRBJ1-6, with D possibly matching TRBD1 (6 bases). Per germline, CDR1 SGHNT and CDR2 YYREEE (reference sequence). Between the trimmed V and J ends, which lost 4 bases and 7 bases, there was a span of 15 bases. CDR3 size: 15 residues.

This clone was observed a few times. This sequence joins TRBV7-2 and TRBJ2-1; TRBD2 might be the D (6 bases). The V gene's germline CDR1 is SGHTA and CDR2 FQGNSA. This CDR3 is 14 amino acids long. Trimming removed 5 bases from V and 6 bases from J, with 14 bases in between. For the CDR3, the DNA is TGTGCCAGCAGCCCAACCCCCGGGGGCAATGAGCAGTTCTTC. The encoded protein is CASSPTPGGNEQFF.

This chain links TRBV11-2 with TRBJ2-5, with 16 bases matching TRBD2. V shed 5 bases, J shed 5 bases, and the junction held 5 bases outside the gene matches. Germline V lookup: CDR1 SGHAT, CDR2 FQNNGV. This CDR3 contains 16 residues. Written as DNA, the CDR3 is TGTGCCAGCAGCCAGGGACTAGCGGGGGGGTATGAGACCCAGTACTTC. Amino acid sequence: CASSQGLAGGYETQYF. Together with reference TRBV11-2 and TRBJ2-5, the CDR3 gives the full variable domain: EAGVAQSPRYKIIEKRQSVAFWCNPISGHATLYWYQQILGQGPKLLIQFQNNGVVDDSQLPKDRFSAERLKGVDSTLKIQPAKLEDSAVYLCASSQGLAGGYETQYFGPGTRLLVL.

The chain has TRBV27 and TRBJ2-1, with a weak D call TRBD2 (6 bases). The CDR3 is made up of 13 amino acids. The V gene's germline CDR1 is MNHEY and CDR2 SMNVEV (reference sequence). The V and J ends lost 8 bases and 4 bases respectively, with 12 bases between them. Here the CDR3 DNA reads TGTGCCAGCGGGGGGTTCGGGTACAATGAGCAGTTCTTC. Translated, it gives CASGGFGYNEQFF.

The genes are TRBV4-1 and TRBJ2-1; TRBD2 matches at 8 bases. J was trimmed by 7 bases and V by 0 bases; bases with no gene match: 5. From germline, CDR1 is MGHRA and CDR2 YSYEKL. The CDR3 runs to 15 residues. CDR3 coding DNA: TGCGCCAGCAGCCAAGAGCGGGGGGATCCAAATGAGCAGTTCTTC. This translates into CASSQERGDPNEQFF.

The rearrangement uses TRBV7-9 and TRBJ1-1; D is unresolved. There are 15 residues in the CDR3. Trimming left V 1 base short and J 4 bases short, with 13 bases between. Germline V gene data show CDR1 as SEHNR and CDR2 as FQNEAQ (reference sequence). The DNA of the CDR3 is TGTGCCAGCAGCTTAGTCCTTTCGAAAGGCACTGAAGCTTTCTTT. Its protein product is CASSLVLSKGTEAFF.

The gene calls are TRBV7-6 and TRBJ2-7; D assignment may be TRBD1 or TRBD2 (5 bases each). From germline, CDR1 is SGHVS and CDR2 FNYEAQ. The CDR3 has 15 residues. V was clipped by 5 bases and J by 1 base, with 15 bases between them. The CDR3: CASSDPGTASYEQYF. Here the CDR3 DNA reads TGTGCCAGCAGCGACCCTGGGACGGCTTCCTACGAGCAGTACTTC.

The V and J genes are TRBV25-1 and TRBJ2-2, with 8 nucleotides matching TRBD1. Unmatched junction bases numbered 4, after V lost 6 bases and J lost 1 base. The germline V gene has CDR1 MGHDK and CDR2 SYGVNS. This CDR3 has 15 residues. CDR3 loop: CASRATGGNTGELFF. The CDR3 DNA is TGTGCCAGCAGGGCCACAGGGGGGAACACCGGGGAGCTGTTTTTT.

This clone turned up a few times. The chain links TRBV5-6 to TRBJ2-7; D is perhaps TRBD1 (6 bases). Germline V gene lookup returns CDR1 SGHDT and CDR2 YYEEEE. V shed 3 bases and J shed 7 bases, with 17 bases lying between them. The length of the CDR3 is 14 residues. CDR3 loop: CASSSPSEGDEQYF. In DNA, the CDR3 is TGTGCCAGCAGCTCTCCCAGCGAGGGGGATGAGCAGTACTTC.

Only a few counts were recorded for this clone. The V gene is TRBV2, the J gene TRBJ1-2; D is undetermined. The CDR3 is 13 residues long. Trimming took 7 bases from V and 1 from J, leaving 10 bases between them. CDR1 is SNHLY, CDR2 FYNNEI, per germline. CDR3: CASMKDGNYGYTF. The CDR3 bases are TGTGCCAGCATGAAGGACGGTAACTATGGCTACACCTTC.

This clone was observed once. V is TRBV11-2 and J is TRBJ2-5; no clear D gene. The germline gives CDR1 SGHAT, CDR2 FQNNGV. The CDR3 runs to 13 residues. Trimming shortened V by 1 base and J by 5 bases, and 8 bases separated the two germline ends. Written as DNA, the CDR3 is TGTGCCAGCAGCTTAGGTAGAGATGAGACCCAGTACTTC. Translation gives CASSLGRDETQYF.

The V call is TRBV5-6, the J call TRBJ2-7; a possible D gene is TRBD2 (6 bases). The germline CDR1 and CDR2 sequences are SGHDT and YYEEEE. Trimming took 1 base from V and 1 from J, leaving 9 bases between them. This CDR3 comprises 14 residues. The DNA for the CDR3 is TGTGCCAGCAGCTTGCCGGGGGAGTCCTACGAGCAGTACTTC. Translating gives CASSLPGESYEQYF.

The chain has TRBV5-1 and TRBJ1-1, with D unclear. V was trimmed by 1 base and J by 5 bases, leaving 9 bases between them. The germline V gene encodes CDR1 SGHRS and CDR2 YFSETQ. The CDR3 consists of 13 residues. In nucleotides, the CDR3 is TGCGCCAGCAGCTTGCGCTGGCGGACTGAAGCTTTCTTT. This translates into CASSLRWRTEAFF. The complete variable domain, with remaining parts taken from reference TRBV5-1 and TRBJ1-1, reads KAGVTQTPRYLIKTRGQQVTLSCSPISGHRSVSWYQQTPGQGLQFLFEYFSETQRNKGNFPGRFSGRQFSNSRSEMNVSTLELGDSALYLCASSLRWRTEAFFGQGTRLTVV.